The rows below give T cell receptor beta chains drawn from one sample of a study of T cells in Graves' hyperthyroidism and ophthalmopathy. TCRdb re-derived calls from the multiplex PCR reads in MiXCR, one entry per CDR3 protein. The sample lists about 640,000 distinct CDR3 sequences; less than 25% were seen once. The sample was blood. Receptors originate from a man in his thirties or forties with Graves' ophthalmopathy. Both conserved end residues are part of each CDR3. A D gene is named only where the DNA matches it firmly. Size tells how often a clone was seen (once, few, many) or the class of an expanded clone, and some rows leave it out.

>13|many|-|TRBV28|TRBJ2-7
TGTGCCAGCAGTTTCAACGGTTTCTACGAGCAGTACTTC
CASSFNGFYEQYF
>14|-|TRBD1|TRBV10-3|TRBJ1-5
TGTGCCATCAGGGCAGACAGGGGCAATCAGCCCCAGCATTTT
CAIRADRGNQPQHF
>15|-|-|TRBV2|TRBJ2-5
TGTGCCAGCAGCCCCGGGCCCCAAGCTGGAGAGACCCAGTACTTC
CASSPGPQAGETQYF
>18|-|-|TRBV10-1|TRBJ1-5
TGCGCCACCCATCCGAAAGCCTTGGGGAGCAGTCCCAATCAGCCCCAGCATTTT
CATHPKALGSSPNQPQHF
>16|many|-|TRBV15|TRBJ1-1
TGTGCCACCAGCAGAGATACGGCCCTCGATGGCACTGAAGCTTTCTTT
CATSRDTALDGTEAFF
>13|-|-|TRBV6-1|TRBJ1-1
TGTGCCACCCAACCAGTGATGAACACTGAAGCTTTCTTT
CATQPVMNTEAFF
>14|many|TRBD2|TRBV20-1|TRBJ2-7
TGCAGTGCTCCCTTCGGGAGGGGTTTCAACGAGCAGTACTTC
CSAPFGRGFNEQYF
>15|few|-|TRBV6-4|TRBJ1-5
TGTGCCAGCAACCCGGGCAGGCATAGCAATCAGCCCCAGCATTTT
CASNPGRHSNQPQHF
>17|many|-|TRBV2|TRBJ1-1
TGTGCCAGCAAGGAGTTCAGAGTTGACAGATTGAACACTGAAGCTTTCTTT
CASKEFRVDRLNTEAFF
>16|few|-|TRBV18|TRBJ2-2
TGTGCCAGCTCACCAAAAGGGCAGGCGAACACCGGGGAGCTGTTTTTT
CASSPKGQANTGELFF
>15|-|TRBD1|TRBV28|TRBJ1-2
TGTGCCAGCAGTTTACGCGGACAGGGGCGGGGCGGCTACACCTTC
CASSLRGQGRGGYTF
>14|many|TRBD1|TRBV28|TRBJ2-5
TGTGCCAGCAGGGGGACAGGGACGACAGAGACCCAGTACTTC
CASRGTGTTETQYF
>15|few|-|TRBV6-1|TRBJ2-1
TGTGCCAGCAGAAAAACAGGGATCCGGGGTAATGAGCAGTTCTTC
CASRKTGIRGNEQFF
>14|few|TRBD1|TRBV5-1|TRBJ2-7
TGCGCCAGCAGCGCCTGGGACAGCTCCTACGAGCAGTACTTC
CASSAWDSSYEQYF
>15|-|TRBD2|TRBV5-1|TRBJ2-3
TGCGCCAGCAGCCGAGCGGGAGGGCCAGGTGATACGCAGTATTTT
CASSRAGGPGDTQYF
>14|-|-|TRBV11-2|TRBJ2-3
TGTGCCAGCAGCTATACATTAGGCGCAGATACGCAGTATTTT
CASSYTLGADTQYF
>14|few|TRBD1|TRBV6-5|TRBJ1-5
TGTGCCAGCAGTTCGGTGACAGGGCATCAGCCCCAGCATTTT
CASSSVTGHQPQHF
>17|few|TRBD1|TRBV4-3|TRBJ1-5
TGCGCCAGCAGCCAAGGAGGGGACAGGGCTCGCAATCAGCCCCAGCATTTT
CASSQGGDRARNQPQHF
>13|-|TRBD1|TRBV27|TRBJ1-2
TGTGCCAGCAAACCAGGGGGCGTATACGGCTACACCTTC
CASKPGGVYGYTF
>14|few|-|TRBV5-6|TRBJ1-2
TGTGCCAGCAGCTTGCAGTTCGGGGAAGATGGCTACACCTTC
CASSLQFGEDGYTF
>15|once|-|TRBV7-9|TRBJ2-3
TGTGCCAGCAGCTTATTCCGGCTTAGCACAGATACGCAGTATTTT
CASSLFRLSTDTQYF
>16|few|TRBD1|TRBV11-2|TRBJ2-1
TGTGCCAGCAGCTTAACAGGACAGGGACCTTACAATGAGCAGTTCTTC
CASSLTGQGPYNEQFF
>15|once|-|TRBV25-1|TRBJ1-2
TGTGCCAGCAGTGATCGGCGCAGTAGAACCTATGGCTACACCTTC
CASSDRRSRTYGYTF
>16|-|-|TRBV27|TRBJ2-7
TGTGCCAGCAGTCCCAGGGGGGCGGGTCTCCTTGGCGAGCAGTACTTC
CASSPRGAGLLGEQYF
>14|few|-|TRBV6-1|TRBJ2-1
TGTGCCAGCAGTCCCCCTCCCGGAAACAATGAGCAGTTCTTC
CASSPPPGNNEQFF
>16|-|-|TRBV4-3|TRBJ1-4
TGCGCCAGCAGCCAAGATTCAGGACAGAGCAATGAAAAACTGTTTTTT
CASSQDSGQSNEKLFF
>16|-|TRBD2|TRBV28|TRBJ2-7
TGTGCCAGCAGTCTCGGGGGACTAGCGGGACCCTACGAGCAGTACTTC
CASSLGGLAGPYEQYF
>15|few|-|TRBV27|TRBJ2-3
TGTGCCAGCAGTGAGCGGTGGGGGGGCACAGATACGCAGTATTTT
CASSERWGGTDTQYF
>16|-|-|TRBV5-5|TRBJ2-7
TGTGCCAGCAGCTCCACGGGTCGAACAAGCTCCTACGAGCAGTACTTC
CASSSTGRTSSYEQYF
>15|few|TRBD2|TRBV4-1|TRBJ2-7
TGCGCCAGCAGCCAACCACTAGCGGGACGCTACGAGCAGTACTTC
CASSQPLAGRYEQYF
>15|few|TRBD1|TRBV10-3|TRBJ2-1
TGTGCCATCAGGAGGACAGGGGACCAATACAATGAGCAGTTCTTC
CAIRRTGDQYNEQFF
>14|few|-|TRBV27|TRBJ1-2
TGTGCCAGCAGTTTTTTCCCCCAAACTAGGGGCTACACCTTC
CASSFFPQTRGYTF
>17|few|TRBD2|TRBV9|TRBJ2-7
TGTGCCAGCAGCGTAGGACTAGCGGTTACTAACTCCTACGAGCAGTACTTC
CASSVGLAVTNSYEQYF
>11|-|-|TRBV30|TRBJ2-2
TGTGCCTGGACTATCACCGGGGAGCTGTTTTTT
CAWTITGELFF
>14|-|-|TRBV4-1|TRBJ2-1
TGCGCCAGCAGCCAAGATGGGGGGGCAGGTCAGCAGTTCTTC
CASSQDGGAGQQFF
>14|few|-|TRBV6-1|TRBJ2-7
TGTGCCAGTACGGACAGTCAGTCCCCCTACGAGCAGTACTTC
CASTDSQSPYEQYF
>16|few|-|TRBV7-8|TRBJ2-5
TGTGCCAGCAGCTCCGCACAGGGAGGGGCCCAAGAGACCCAGTACTTC
CASSSAQGGAQETQYF
>13|few|-|TRBV24-1|TRBJ1-1
TGTGCCACCAGACAGAACATGAACACTGAAGCTTTCTTT
CATRQNMNTEAFF
>16|few|TRBD2|TRBV7-8|TRBJ2-1
TGTGCCAGCAGCTTGGGGACTAGCGGGAGGGCCCTTGAGCAGTTCTTC
CASSLGTSGRALEQFF
>12|-|TRBD1|TRBV29-1|TRBJ2-5
TGCAGCGGGGCTCAGGGGGTAAAGACCCAGTACTTC
CSGAQGVKTQYF
>14|-|TRBD1|TRBV4-1|TRBJ1-1
TGCGCCAGCAGGGTGCAGGGGGCGAACACTGAAGCTTTCTTT
CASRVQGANTEAFF
>15|many|-|TRBV20-1|TRBJ1-6
TGCAGTGCTAGAGAGGGGACGGATACCAATTCACCCCTCCACTTT
CSAREGTDTNSPLHF
>13|many|-|TRBV18|TRBJ1-1
TGTGCCAGCTCACCACAAGCTGACACTGAAGCTTTCTTT
CASSPQADTEAFF
>15|-|TRBD2|TRBV4-2|TRBJ2-1
TGTGCCAGCAGCCAAGTTGGTAGCGGGAGCAATGAGCAGTTCTTC
CASSQVGSGSNEQFF
>15|-|-|TRBV12-3/TRBV12-4|TRBJ2-7
TGTGCCAGCAGTTTAGCTCGGGAGCGATGGTACGAGCAGTACTTC
CASSLARERWYEQYF
>17|-|TRBD2|TRBV7-8|TRBJ2-2
TGTGCCAGCAGCTTAGAAGGGACTAGCGGCTACACCGGGGAGCTGTTTTTT
CASSLEGTSGYTGELFF
>17|many|-|TRBV2|TRBJ2-6
TGTGCCAGCAGTGATACGCACAGGGTGACTGGGGCCAACGTCCTGACTTTC
CASSDTHRVTGANVLTF
>15|few|-|TRBV5-4|TRBJ2-1
TGTGCCAGCAGCGCGGACGGACGGAGTGATGGGGAGCAGTTCTTC
CASSADGRSDGEQFF
>15|many|-|TRBV2|TRBJ2-1
TGTGCCAGCACTTATAGCGGTAGCTCCTACAATGAGCAGTTCTTC
CASTYSGSSYNEQFF
>14|many|TRBD1|TRBV3-1|TRBJ1-5
TGTGCCAGCAGCCATCAGGGGGTCGATCAGCCCCAGCATTTT
CASSHQGVDQPQHF
>16|few|-|TRBV10-3|TRBJ1-2
TGTGCCATCAGTGGAGGCAGTCCTACCCCCAACTATGGCTACACCTTC
CAISGGSPTPNYGYTF
>15|few|TRBD2|TRBV30|TRBJ2-1
TGTGCCTGGACGGACGGGACTAGCGGGATTCATGAGCAGTTCTTC
CAWTDGTSGIHEQFF